This T cell receptor (beta chain) was identified during a study of blood T cell repertoires in COVID-19. Study-level background: Acute-phase and convalescent COVID-19 samples originated in the United States, Italy and Spain. PBMCs, B-cell-depleted T cells, or T cells provided the cDNA or gDNA that made up the material.

In the original analysis: It was from reference gene primer amplification that nucleated cell counts were estimated. Clones were sequenced by immunoSEQ multiplex PCR, and TCRdb holds only the in-frame ones, with some missing. That table supplies the V and J calls and clone size; D and trimming were determined from the DNA. The table includes some 150,000 clones, approximately 80% detected once. Either two negative PCRs, clearance, or symptom resolution qualified Cohort 3 donors as recovered. V was shortened by 2 bases and J by 5 bases, with 12 bases between the two germline ends. CDR1 is LGHNA and CDR2 is YNFKEQ in the germline V gene. The length of the CDR3 is 15 residues.

The rearrangement links TRBV4-2 to TRBJ1-4, with D maybe TRBD1 (5 bases). The clonotype was recovered from a woman in her 50s who had recovered from COVID-19. The sample consisted of PBMCs or T cells enriched from blood (not recorded which). The CDR3 spells CASSQFRQLNEKLFF. In nucleotides, the CDR3 is TGTGCCAGCAGCCAATTTAGACAGTTAAATGAAAAACTGTTTTTT.